These 3 T cell receptor beta chains were all obtained from the same sample, sequenced in a study of T cells in Graves' hyperthyroidism and ophthalmopathy. The source material, RNA transcripts, was used to amplify TCR beta CDR3 regions. The TCR CDR3 was amplified in a first-round RT-PCR using the HTBI primer set. One entry per CDR3 protein results from TCRdb running MiXCR on the multiplex PCR reads. The sample holds about 570,000 distinct CDR3 sequences, about 43% seen once. Sequenced sample: peripheral blood or thyroid tissue (not recorded which). The receptors shown here come from an adult woman with Graves' disease, either hyperthyroidism or ophthalmopathy (not recorded which).

As concerns this clonotype: Because it lacks the conserved phenylalanine or tryptophan at the end, this CDR3 is likely a read error. The chain carries TRBV5-1 and TRBJ1-1; D may be TRBD1 (6 bases). The CDR3 is made up of 14 amino acids. The V gene's germline CDR1 is SGHRS and CDR2 YFSETQ. The CDR3 here is CASSLDPQGGEAFL. CDR3 sequence (DNA): TGCGCCAGTAGCTTGGACCCACAGGGAGGTGAAGCTTTCCTT.

The chain combines TRBV9 with TRBJ2-5; the D gene is possibly TRBD2 (6 bases). The CDR3 has 13 amino acids. Trimming cost V 3 bases and J 5 bases, with 11 bases left between them. From germline, CDR1 is SGDLS and CDR2 YYNGEE. The chain's CDR3 is CASSGSRGETQYF. CDR3 bases: TGTGCCAGCAGCGGATCCCGGGGGGAGACCCAGTACTTC. Full variable domain (missing parts from reference TRBV9 and TRBJ2-5): DSGVTQTPKHLITATGQRVTLRCSPRSGDLSVYWYQQSLDQGLQFLIQYYNGEERAKGNILERFSAQQFPDLHSELNLSSLELGDSALYFCASSGSRGETQYFGPGTRLLVL.

This chain connects TRBV19 to TRBJ2-3; perhaps TRBD2 as D (6 bases). The germline CDR1 and CDR2 sequences are LNHDA and SQIVND (reference sequence). The CDR3 consists of 14 residues. The V end lost 5 bases, the J end lost 1 base, and 10 bases lay between the germline ends. DNA of the CDR3: TGTGCCAGTAGTCTCGGGACTGGCACAGATACGCAGTATTTT. This translates into CASSLGTGTDTQYF. The variable domain in full, completed from reference TRBV19 and TRBJ2-3, reads DGGITQSPKYLFRKEGQNVTLSCEQNLNHDAMYWYRQDPGQGLRLIYYSQIVNDFQKGDIAEGYSVSREKKESFPLTVTSAQKNPTAFYLCASSLGTGTDTQYFGPGTRLTVL.